The clone carrying this TCR beta chain was picked up one time. Its specificity is unknown. Ophthalmopathic donors had moderate-to-severe activity, CAS ≥3 and NOSPECS ≥4, with disease that had lasted under 3 months. Exclusion criteria comprised other autoimmune diseases, uncontrolled infections, pregnancy or lactation in patients. The data are from a study of Graves' ophthalmopathy and Graves' hyperthyroidism. Findings of the study overall: Blood also carried most expanded thyroid clonotypes exceeding 0.001 frequency.

Amplification of the TCR beta CDR3 regions used RNA transcripts (as template). HTBI primers served in a first-round RT-PCR, which a second-round multiplex PCR followed. TCRdb reprocessed the multiplex PCR reads via MiXCR and lists one record per CDR3 protein. The table lists around 51,000 distinct CDR3 sequences, 50% of them singletons, with 20% to 25% in the top ten. Sequenced material: peripheral blood. The sequence was obtained from an adult man with Graves' ophthalmopathy.

CDR3 loop: CSARAGGEDTQYF. CDR3 DNA sequence: TGCAGTGCTAGAGCCGGGGGGGAGGATACGCAGTATTTT. The rearrangement uses TRBV20-1 and TRBJ2-3; 8 positions match TRBD2. In germline, CDR1 is DFQATT, CDR2 SNEGSKA (reference sequence). Trimming cost V 1 base and J 6 bases; bases outside gene matches: 3. This CDR3 comprises 13 residues.